This T cell receptor (beta chain) was recovered during a study of blood T cells in healthy people across ages. CDR3 length: 16 residues. The V gene lost 4 bases and the J gene lost 4 bases, with 18 bases spanning the gap. The germline gives CDR1 SNHLY, CDR2 FYNNEI. PCR was performed a second time for about 6 to 12 cycles using a sample-barcoded 5' primer and a J-beta primer mix. TCRdb re-called the 5' RACE reads with MiXCR, one entry per CDR3 protein. The sample has about 1.5 million distinct CDR3 sequences; roughly 43% are singletons. In this sample, this clonotype turned up a few times. This sequence originates from a woman between 18 and 29 years old in good health. Sequenced: blood. The V call is TRBV2, the J call TRBJ2-3; TRBD2 might be the D (6 bases). This CDR3 reads CASSVRAGSVADTQYF. CDR3 bases: TGTGCCAGCAGTGTAAGGGCGGGGTCTGTTGCAGATACGCAGTATTTT.